The clone carrying this TCR beta chain was observed a handful of times. Assay used: immunoSEQ multiplex PCR; TCRdb lists only in-frame clones, some missing. The sample gives 150,000 to 200,000 clones, 65% to 80% of which show up once; about 13% is in the top ten. This record belongs to a study of blood T cell repertoires in COVID-19. The material sequenced was peripheral blood. The sequence derives from a man in his forties or fifties who had recovered from COVID-19.

As DNA, the CDR3 is TGTGCCAGCAGTTTAGGTGGGGCACTGTACTCTGGGGCCAACGTCCTGACTTTC. Residues: CASSLGGALYSGANVLTF. The chain employs TRBV27 and TRBJ2-6; weak D call: TRBD1 (5 bases). The CDR3 covers 18 residues. The V gene's germline CDR1 is MNHEY and CDR2 SMNVEV (reference sequence). The V gene lost 2 bases and the J gene lost 0 bases, with 14 bases spanning the gap.